The 26 T cell receptor beta chains below all came from one sample that was sequenced in a study of neoadjuvant anti-PD-1 for oral cavity cancer. Noted time point: after neoadjuvant nivolumab, at surgical resection. Clones were sequenced by immunoSEQ multiplex PCR, and TCRdb holds only the in-frame ones, with some missing. The sample has around 14,000 clones; roughly four fifths are singletons. The sample here was PBMCs, taken after nivolumab (anti-PD-1) treatment. The source of these receptors is a person between 40 and 80 years old with oral cavity squamous cell carcinoma.

The chain employs TRBV7-2 and TRBJ2-1; no clear D gene. The V end was cut by 3 bases, the J end by 5 bases, with 14 bases between. Germline lookup yields CDR1 SGHTA and CDR2 FQGNSA. This CDR3 has 15 amino acids. In DNA form, the CDR3 reads TGTGCCAGCAGCTTGAGACTCCTCTGGAACAATGAGCAGTTCTTC. Translating it yields CASSLRLLWNNEQFF.

This clone has only one observation. V is TRBV10-2 and J is TRBJ2-7, with D tentatively TRBD1 (8 bases). Per the germline V gene, CDR1 is WSHSY and CDR2 is SAAADI. This CDR3 is built from 14 residues. V gave up 4 bases and J gave up 4 bases, with 14 bases separating them. The CDR3 loop is CASSVQGGPYEQYF. The CDR3 nucleotides read TGCGCCAGCAGTGTACAGGGGGGGCCTTACGAGCAGTACTTC.

This clone turned up a few times. The rearrangement links TRBV10-3 to TRBJ1-1; unclear D gene. Germline values: CDR1 ENHRY, CDR2 SYGVKD. The CDR3 is 13 amino acids. With 5 bases removed from V and 0 bases from J, the gap between germline ends came to 7 bases. CDR3 sequence: CAISPSLNTEAFF. DNA of the CDR3: TGTGCCATCAGTCCCAGTTTGAACACTGAAGCTTTCTTT.

V usage is TRBV10-3 and J usage is TRBJ2-7; a possible D gene is TRBD1 (5 bases). This CDR3 region has 13 residues. Trimming took off 10 bases at V and 3 bases at J, with 16 bases between the two ends. Germline V gene data show CDR1 as ENHRY and CDR2 as SYGVKD. CDR3 DNA: TGTGCCACTGCACAGGTTCCCCACTACGAGCAGTACTTC. This gives the protein CATAQVPHYEQYF.

This clone has only a few counts. Within the sample, other DNA sequences also encode this same CDR3. The V gene is TRBV28, the J gene TRBJ1-5, with D possibly matching TRBD1 (5 bases). The V end lost 6 bases, the J end lost 1 base, and 7 bases lay between the germline ends. There are 13 residues in the CDR3. Per the germline V gene, CDR1 is MDHEN and CDR2 is SYDVKM. The CDR3 bases are TGTGCCAGCAGCCGGGACAGCAATCAGCCCCAGCATTTT. This sequence encodes CASSRDSNQPQHF.

The DNA for the CDR3 is TGCGCCAGCAGCCTGACAGGGATTAGGTCCTACGAGCAGTACTTC. It encodes CASSLTGIRSYEQYF. This chain connects TRBV4-1 to TRBJ2-7; TRBD1 aligns across 7 bases. CDR1 is MGHRA, CDR2 YSYEKL, per germline. Trimming took 4 bases from V and 1 from J; bases not matched to a gene: 7. The CDR3 covers 15 residues.

The CDR3 spells CASSLRSSGANVLTF. The CDR3 coding sequence is TGTGCCAGCAGCTTACGTAGCTCTGGGGCCAACGTCCTGACTTTC. This sequence joins TRBV7-9 and TRBJ2-6, with no clear D. This CDR3 region has 15 residues. V lost 2 bases and J 0 bases, leaving 5 bases between the germline ends. In germline, CDR1 is SEHNR, CDR2 FQNEAQ (reference sequence).

V usage is TRBV6-4 and J usage is TRBJ2-2, with D maybe TRBD2 (5 bases). The CDR3 extends over 17 amino acids. The ends were cut back, 6 bases at V and 4 bases at J, with 21 bases in the middle. Looked up from germline, CDR1 is MRHNA and CDR2 is SNTAGT. The CDR3 loop is CASSPLGRARGTGELFF. CDR3 nucleotide sequence: TGTGCCAGCAGCCCTCTAGGGCGGGCCAGAGGCACCGGGGAGCTGTTTTTT.

This clone was counted only a few times. J is TRBJ2-2 and V is TRBV18, with 9 bases matching TRBD1. Germline V gives CDR1 KGHSH, CDR2 LQKENI. Unmatched junction bases numbered 1, after V lost 3 bases and J lost 5 bases. The CDR3 spans 14 residues. CDR3 DNA: TGTGCCAGCTCACCGGACAGGGGAACCGGGGAGCTGTTTTTT. Translated: CASSPDRGTGELFF. Drawing the rest from reference TRBV18 and TRBJ2-2, the complete variable domain is NAGVMQNPRHLVRRRGQEARLRCSPMKGHSHVYWYRQLPEEGLKFMVYLQKENIIDESGMPKERFSAEFPKEGPSILRIQQVVRGDSAAYFCASSPDRGTGELFFGEGSRLTVL.

The chain carries TRBV30 and TRBJ1-1, with TRBD1 matching 7 bases. Germline V CDR1 and CDR2: GTSNPN, SVGIG (reference sequence). V dropped 4 bases and J dropped 1; count of bases not matched to a gene: 3. CDR3 size: 13 residues. The CDR3 sequence is CAWMGQRNTEAFF. Written as DNA, the CDR3 is TGTGCCTGGATGGGACAGAGGAACACTGAAGCTTTCTTT. Full variable domain (outside the CDR3, taken from reference TRBV30 and TRBJ1-1): SQTIHQWPATLVQPVGSPLSLECTVEGTSNPNLYWYRQAAGRGLQLLFYSVGIGQISSEVPQNLSASRPQDRQFILSSKKLLLSDSGFYLCAWMGQRNTEAFFGQGTRLTVV.

This clone came up a few times. This rearrangement joins TRBV11-2 to TRBJ2-7; D unclear. Germline V CDR1 and CDR2: SGHAT, FQNNGV. The CDR3 totals 14 residues. V was shortened by 1 base and J by 0 bases, with 7 bases between the two germline ends. The CDR3 DNA reads as TGTGCCAGCAGCTTAGGGTTGAGCTCCTACGAGCAGTACTTC. This gives the protein CASSLGLSSYEQYF. The full variable domain, rest sourced from reference TRBV11-2 and TRBJ2-7, is EAGVAQSPRYKIIEKRQSVAFWCNPISGHATLYWYQQILGQGPKLLIQFQNNGVVDDSQLPKDRFSAERLKGVDSTLKIQPAKLEDSAVYLCASSLGLSSYEQYFGPGTRLTVT.

This chain joins TRBV15 and TRBJ2-1; no clear D gene. Germline-derived CDR1 and CDR2 are LNHNV and YYDKDF (reference sequence). This CDR3 is built from 13 residues. Trimming stripped 6 bases from V and 2 bases from J, with 8 bases between. The CDR3 region has the DNA TGTGCCACCAGAGTTAGCACCTACAATGAGCAGTTCTTC. Translating gives CATRVSTYNEQFF.

The chain's CDR3 is CASSRKDRADEQFF. The CDR3 DNA follows: TGTGCCAGCAGCCGCAAAGACAGGGCCGATGAGCAGTTCTTC. The rearrangement joins TRBV5-4 to TRBJ2-1; 7 bases map to TRBD1. Trimming took 4 bases from V and 8 from J; bases not matched to a gene: 9. Per germline, CDR1 SGHNT and CDR2 YYREEE (reference sequence). This CDR3 has 14 amino acids.

This chain uses TRBV7-9 with TRBJ2-7, with D perhaps TRBD1 or TRBD2 (5 bases each). There are 15 residues in the CDR3. V was cut by 5 bases and J by 0 bases, with 14 bases left in between. Germline CDR1 SEHNR, CDR2 FQNEAQ (reference sequence). CDR3 sequence: CASSPGAASSYEQYF. CDR3 sequence (DNA): TGTGCCAGCAGCCCCGGGGCCGCGAGCTCCTACGAGCAGTACTTC. The variable domain in full, completed from reference TRBV7-9 and TRBJ2-7, reads DTGVSQNPRHKITKRGQNVTFRCDPISEHNRLYWYRQTLGQGPEFLTYFQNEAQLEKSRLLSDRFSAERPKGSFSTLEIQRTEQGDSAMYLCASSPGAASSYEQYFGPGTRLTVT.

The chain employs TRBV28 and TRBJ1-2; D perhaps matches TRBD1 (5 bases). The CDR3 is 13 residues long. V was cut by 3 bases and J by 4 bases, with 9 bases left in between. Germline V lookup: CDR1 MDHEN, CDR2 SYDVKM. CDR3 in DNA: TGTGCCAGCAGTTTTGCAGGGACCTATGGCTACACCTTC. It specifies CASSFAGTYGYTF.

In its sample, this clone was seen a few times. V is TRBV5-1 and J is TRBJ1-2; D perhaps matches TRBD1 (5 bases). The germline gives CDR1 SGHRS, CDR2 YFSETQ. The ends were cut back, 0 bases at V and 7 bases at J, with 16 bases in the middle. This CDR3 comprises 15 residues. In DNA form, the CDR3 reads TGCGCCAGCAGCTTGGCCGGCGGCAGGGATTCTGGCTACACCTTC. As protein: CASSLAGGRDSGYTF.

This clone was counted a few times. The genes are TRBV30 and TRBJ2-7; 11 bases are a match to TRBD2. The CDR3 spans 13 residues. Germline CDR1 is GTSNPN and CDR2 is SVGIG (reference sequence). The V and J ends lost 5 bases and 2 bases, in that order; junction bases with no gene match: 2. CDR3 nucleotides: TGTGCCTGGGCTAGCGGGGGGACCTACGAGCAGTACTTC. Translation: CAWASGGTYEQYF.

The rearrangement links TRBV10-1 to TRBJ2-1, with D possibly matching TRBD2 (5 bases). Germline V gives CDR1 WNHNN, CDR2 SYGVQD (reference sequence). The CDR3 totals 16 residues. V was pared by 0 bases and J by 7 bases, with 16 bases between. CDR3 nucleotides: TGCGCCAGCAGTGAGTCGGAGGCGACCCCTACTAATGAGCAGTTCTTC. Translation: CASSESEATPTNEQFF.

V is TRBV19 and J is TRBJ1-3; TRBD1 might be the D (5 bases). This CDR3 has 15 residues. The germline V gene has CDR1 LNHDA and CDR2 SQIVND (reference sequence). Between the trimmed V and J ends, which lost 3 bases and 0 bases, there was a span of 9 bases. The CDR3 DNA follows: TGTGCCAGTAGTATTTCAGGGTTCTCTGGAAACACCATATATTTT. Amino acid sequence: CASSISGFSGNTIYF.

The chain couples TRBV5-5 to TRBJ1-2, with 8 bases identical to TRBD1. This CDR3 region has 16 residues. Germline assignment: CDR1 SGHKS and CDR2 YYEKEE (reference sequence). J was trimmed by 4 bases and V by 0 bases; bases with no gene match: 8. CDR3 DNA sequence: TGTGCCAGCAGCTTGGCAGGCAGGGGGCTTGGCTATGGCTACACCTTC. Amino acid sequence: CASSLAGRGLGYGYTF.

The V and J genes are TRBV28 and TRBJ2-7, with 9 bases fitting TRBD2. Germline lookup yields CDR1 MDHEN and CDR2 SYDVKM. There are 16 residues in the CDR3. J gave up 4 bases and V 0 bases, and 7 bases lay outside the gene matches. DNA for the CDR3: TGTGCCAGCAGTTTATGGGGTTGGAGCGGGAGGTACGAGCAGTACTTC. It encodes CASSLWGWSGRYEQYF.

The rearrangement links TRBV6-4 to TRBJ2-3; unclear D gene. This CDR3 has 17 residues. From germline, CDR1 is MRHNA and CDR2 SNTAGT. Trimming left V 0 bases short and J 2 bases short, with 15 bases between. The CDR3 here is CASSDSRFTTTTDTQYF. CDR3 nucleotides: TGTGCCAGCAGTGACTCCCGTTTTACCACCACCACAGATACGCAGTATTTT.

The chain recombines TRBV19 with TRBJ2-4, with D tentatively TRBD1 (5 bases). Germline CDR1 reads LNHDA; CDR2 reads SQIVND (reference sequence). Trimming removed 5 bases at V and 2 bases at J, with 10 bases between. The CDR3 has 14 residues. The CDR3 reads CASSLQGSKNIQYF. Written as DNA, the CDR3 is TGTGCCAGTAGTCTTCAGGGCTCCAAAAACATTCAGTACTTC. The variable domain in full, with the rest retrieved from reference TRBV19 and TRBJ2-4, is DGGITQSPKYLFRKEGQNVTLSCEQNLNHDAMYWYRQDPGQGLRLIYYSQIVNDFQKGDIAEGYSVSREKKESFPLTVTSAQKNPTAFYLCASSLQGSKNIQYFGAGTRLSVL.

The chain joins TRBV7-9 to TRBJ2-3; a possible D gene is TRBD2 (5 bases). The germline V gene encodes CDR1 SEHNR and CDR2 FQNEAQ (reference sequence). The CDR3 sequence is 13 residues long. Trimming pared 7 bases from V and 6 bases from J, leaving 14 bases between. The CDR3 DNA follows: TGTGCCAGCAACCCCGCGGGTGGGGATACGCAGTATTTT. It specifies CASNPAGGDTQYF.

CDR3 amino acids: CASRGRAYGYTF. In DNA form, the CDR3 reads TGTGCCAGTAGGGGCAGGGCCTATGGCTACACCTTC. The chain recombines TRBV19 with TRBJ1-2; weak D call: TRBD1 (5 bases). Germline V gene data show CDR1 as LNHDA and CDR2 as SQIVND (reference sequence). This CDR3 has 12 residues. V was clipped by 6 bases and J by 4 bases, with 9 bases between them.

The rearrangement joins TRBV6-1 to TRBJ1-2; D not resolved. The germline V gene encodes CDR1 MNHNS and CDR2 SASEGT. This CDR3 has 10 residues. The V gene lost 2 bases and the J gene lost 8 bases, with 3 bases spanning the gap. The CDR3 reads CASSEWGYTF. The CDR3 nucleotides are TGTGCCAGCAGTGAATGGGGCTACACCTTC.